What follows is one T cell receptor (beta chain) and its context. Its antigen is not yet known. One base away there is no much larger clone; base qualities are not given. The junction shows trimming of 6 bases on V and 2 bases on J, plus 7 bases between the germline ends. From the cysteine up to the phenylalanine, the CDR3 has a length of 12 residues. CDR3 DNA only is kept here, 36 bases in frame from base 1. For CDR1 and CDR2, the germline V gene lists MNHEY and SVGAGI. The data were taken from a study of T cell repertoires and HLA-DP antigens (dated by TCRdb to 2016 to 2018). Turning to the overall study: Using HeLa cells transduced to present allogeneic HLA-DP, the study set up an in vitro model of CD4+ T cell alloreactivity. One alloantigen differed from self by one peptide-binding groove amino acid, whereas the other differed by ten, modelling structurally similar versus dissimilar alloantigens. Of the three donors, two were male and one was female, with ages ranging from the 18-to-29 band to the 60-to-69 band. An average DNA input of about 0.2 ug was used for sorted CD137+CD4+ samples, compared with roughly 1.2 ug for pre-culture CD4+ samples.

Beyond this particular receptor, the publication reports: The study was limited by having just a few donors, by relying on a non-physiological HeLa antigen-presenting system, and by using total CD4+ cells as responders. Naive and memory CD4+ repertoires were not analysed separately. Similar clonality (around 0.4) was observed for sorted CD137+ cells against both alloantigens, and this clonality was much higher than that observed in pre-culture samples (around 0.04). An average cumulative frequency of roughly 39% against one allele and under 65% against the other was found for clones undetected before culture.

Magnetic bead negative selection was used to isolate untouched CD4+ T cells from Ficoll-separated PBMC, with an average purity of 97.7%. Using magnetic beads, untouched CD4+ T cells were isolated from Ficoll-separated PBMC at roughly 98% purity, with only negligible CD8+ contamination. Donors were a few healthy blood donors whose buffy coats supplied peripheral blood mononuclear cells. Each of the three donors was CMV seronegative. The DNeasy Blood & Tissue Kit was used to extract genomic DNA. TCRB sequencing was performed on genomic DNA from sorted CD137+CD4+ cells and pre-culture CD4+ baseline samples from each subject. TCRB CDR3 regions were amplified with the immunoSEQ multiplex PCR using forward primers for 54 TRBV segments and reverse primers for 13 TRBJ segments. Deep resolution, with a target of roughly 200,000 T cell genomes, was applied to the sequencing of pre-culture CD4+ samples. Sequencing of amplicons was performed on an Illumina HiSeq System, and 87 bp reads covering the CDR3 were generated. The authors' analysis ran thus. PCR and sequencing errors in the reads were corrected, and alignment to IMGT reference sequences was used to define CDR3 regions. Synthetic template pools were used to estimate counts of templates and unique rearrangements. Clonality was calculated as 1 minus Pielou's evenness. The Daley-Smith estimator was used to estimate richness. Repertoire overlap was measured with Morisita's index. Clones present in cultured samples but not detected in the pre-culture repertoire of the same donor were defined as low-abundance clones. TCRdb obtained this table from immuneACCESS and retained in-frame rearrangements with V and J assigned. These tables miss some clones; where compared with another copy, unresolved V genes account for less than half of the shortfall, and the remainder is unexplained. V, J and clone size are taken as reported in that table, and D and trimming were inferred from the DNA itself. This sample gives over 100,000 clones in total; 80% to 95% of them show up just once. Together, the top ten hold around 0.25% of the sample.

In this chain, TRBV6-5 is recombined with TRBJ1-2; the D gene is unclear. The receptor was isolated from a woman under 30 in good health and CMV-seronegative. The sample taken for sequencing was CD4+ T cells from PBMCs. This receptor carries the CDR3 CASSQANYGYTF. In nucleotide form, the sequence is TGTGCCAGCAGCCAGGCGAACTATGGCTACACCTTC.